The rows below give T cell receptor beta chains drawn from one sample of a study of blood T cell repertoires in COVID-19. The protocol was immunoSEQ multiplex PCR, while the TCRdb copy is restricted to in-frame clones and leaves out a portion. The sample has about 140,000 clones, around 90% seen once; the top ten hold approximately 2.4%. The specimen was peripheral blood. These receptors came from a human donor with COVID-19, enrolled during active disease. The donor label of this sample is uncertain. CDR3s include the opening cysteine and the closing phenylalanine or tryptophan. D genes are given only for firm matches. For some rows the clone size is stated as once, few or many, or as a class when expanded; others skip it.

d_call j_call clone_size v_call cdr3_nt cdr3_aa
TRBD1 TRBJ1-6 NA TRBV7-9 TGTGCCAGCAGCTTCGGGTACAGGGGGACGGATTCACCCCTCCACTTT CASSFGYRGTDSPLHF
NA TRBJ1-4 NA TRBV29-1 TGCAGCGTTTGGGGGGGGGACGAAAAACTGTTTTTT CSVWGGDEKLFF
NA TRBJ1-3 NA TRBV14 TGTGCCAGCAGCCGACTCCGGGAGGATGACACCATATATTTT CASSRLREDDTIYF
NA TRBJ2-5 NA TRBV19 TGTGCCAGTAGTCTCTCGAGGCCCCAAGAGACCCAGTACTTC CASSLSRPQETQYF
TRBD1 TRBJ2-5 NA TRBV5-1 TGCGCCAGCAGCTTACCGGGACAGGGGCGAGAGACCCAGTACTTC CASSLPGQGRETQYF
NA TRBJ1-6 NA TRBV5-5 TGTGCCAGCAGCTGGGCCCATGTCGGCGAGTCACCCCTCCACTTT CASSWAHVGESPLHF
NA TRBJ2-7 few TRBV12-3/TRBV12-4 TGTGCCAGCAGTTTTGCGAACCCGAGCCGACAGTACTTC CASSFANPSRQYF
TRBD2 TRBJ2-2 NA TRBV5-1 TGCGCCAGCAGCTTGGTGACTAGCGGGAGTCAAAGGGGGCCCGGGGAGCTGTTTTTT CASSLVTSGSQRGPGELFF
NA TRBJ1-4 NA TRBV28 TGTGCCAGCAGGTTGGGTGGAGTTAATAATGAAAAACTGTTTTTT CASRLGGVNNEKLFF
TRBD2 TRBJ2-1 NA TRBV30 TGTGCCGCACTAGCGGGAGGGCCTGGAAAGTTCTTC CAALAGGPGKFF
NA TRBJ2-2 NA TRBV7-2 TGTGCCAGCAGCAGCTCCCGAGCCGGGGAGCTGTTTTTT CASSSSRAGELFF